This T cell receptor (beta chain) appears in the sequencing data of a study of blood T cell repertoires in COVID-19 (dated by TCRdb to the early 2020s). Regarding the study in general: Samples from collaborators originated in the United States, Italy and Spain and spanned both the acute and convalescent phases of COVID-19. The material from the prospective study consisted of cDNA or gDNA derived from T cells, B-cell-depleted T cells, or PBMCs. Subjects who had been exposed to COVID-19, were actively infected with it, or had recovered from it provided the deeply sampled blood TCRbeta repertoires that made up the dataset. The repertoires were released in a freely available public database intended as a resource for research on the immune response to SARS-CoV-2. The samples were drawn from two sources: the first 160 participants of the ongoing ImmuneRACE study, and 950 to 1,500 subjects contributed by 6 global collaborators. Nearly every sample came with metadata listing a de-identified subject ID, COVID-19 status, age in years and sex. HLA class I and class II types, where available, came from metadata supplied by the sample provider rather than from assay-based typing.

Trimming leaves V shorter by 3 bases and J shorter by 11 bases, with the junction holding 17 bases beyond the gene matches. For CDR1 and CDR2, the germline V gene lists SGDLS and YYNGEE. CDR3 length: 17 amino acids, cysteine to phenylalanine. Left in the record is the CDR3 DNA by itself, 51 bases read in frame from the first base. Participants in the prospective study were enrolled through a virtual design, were aged roughly 18 to 100 years, and lived in under 25 United States geographic areas. In the prospective study, participants were assigned to cohorts based on the clinical history participants reported in a screening survey and a study questionnaire. Recovered participants in ImmuneRACE Cohort 3 were defined by two consecutive negative NP/OP PCR tests, clearance by a healthcare professional, or resolution of symptoms. Each participant in the prospective study had whole blood, serum and a nasopharyngeal or oropharyngeal swab collected by mobile phlebotomists. Additional blood draws and questionnaires over a 2-month period could optionally be provided by prospective study participants. Blood samples from the prospective study were shipped frozen or at room temperature prior to DNA extraction.

TCRbeta CDR3 regions were amplified from genomic DNA by means of the immunoSEQ Assay, a bias-controlled multiplex PCR. Per the source publication's procedure: Nucleated cell counts per sample were estimated from amplification of reference gene primers within the assay. Sequence reads were collapsed and filtered to measure the absolute abundance of every unique TCRbeta CDR3 rearrangement. Productive Simpson clonality was computed per sample as the square root of Simpson's diversity index over productive rearrangements. This is the immuneACCESS table as TCRdb keeps it, with only in-frame sequences that have V and J called. A part of the clones is gone; compared with another copy, unresolved V genes explain less than half, and the rest is unexplained. V and J calls and clone size follow that table, whereas D and trimming were derived from the DNA. This sample comprises about 320,000 clones, roughly 90% of them detected only once. 2.6% of the sample goes to the ten largest clones.

Beyond this particular receptor, the publication reports: The quantity of clinical and demographic metadata differed by source and by participant and was supplied without curation.

A word on this clone: The target of this receptor is not known. No quality values exist for individual bases; no much larger clone is one base distant.

Sequencing was done on a sample of PBMCs or T cells enriched from blood (not recorded which). This clonotype was sampled from a man in his fifties or sixties who had recovered from COVID-19. The chain is made from TRBV9 and TRBJ1-4; TRBD1 lines up with 9 middle nucleotides. The bases read TGTGCCAGCAGCGCAGACGAGACAGGGGGTAGTCAGGAGAAACTGTTTTTT. It specifies CASSADETGGSQEKLFF.